These 29 T cell receptor beta chains came from one sample sequenced in a study of breast tumors, draining lymph nodes, adjacent tissues. TCRdb called the multiplex PCR reads again in MiXCR, with one record for every CDR3 protein. The sample shows 150,000 to 200,000 distinct CDR3 sequences, 30% to 35% of them seen only once. Axillary draining lymph nodes of breast cancer patients supplied the node samples. The sequencing input was axillary lymph node tissue. These receptors were obtained from a female donor with breast cancer. Some clones in this sample may be carry-over from other donors' samples.

Comments on this clonotype: The junction does not match germline at one end; this may be a read error. J is TRBJ1-2 and V is TRBV4-1; D uncertain. This CDR3 has 14 amino acids. Looked up from germline, CDR1 is MGHRA and CDR2 is YSYEKL. The CDR3 bases are TGCGCCAGCAGCCAACGCTTACGTAACTGTGGCTACACCTTC. Translated: CASSQRLRNCGYTF.

The chain uses TRBV4-2 and TRBJ2-1, with 9 nucleotides matching TRBD2. CDR1 is LGHNA and CDR2 is YNFKEQ in the germline V gene. V was pared by 3 bases and J by 3 bases, with 3 bases of the junction left unmatched. The CDR3 sequence is 15 residues long. The CDR3 sequence is CASSHASGNYNEQFF. The CDR3 coding sequence is TGTGCCAGCAGCCATGCTAGCGGGAACTACAATGAGCAGTTCTTC.

Concerning this clonotype itself: One end of the junction varies from germline; a read error may be responsible. V usage is TRBV12-3 or TRBV12-4 and J usage is TRBJ1-5, with TRBD1 matching over 8 bases. The CDR3 runs 16 residues. CDR3 sequence reads: CASSFATGARNPPQHF. The CDR3 coding sequence is TGTGCCAGCAGTTTCGCGACAGGGGCTCGCAATCCGCCCCAGCATTTT.

This clonotype was found many times. The chain uses TRBV20-1 and TRBJ1-2; TRBD1 matches at 11 bases. J gave up 2 bases and V 6 bases, and 5 bases lay outside the gene matches. There are 14 residues in the CDR3. Germline CDR1 reads DFQATT; CDR2 reads SNEGSKA (reference sequence). The DNA for the CDR3 is TGCAGTGCGGGAGGACAGGGGGCGAACTATGGCTACACCTTC. Translating it yields CSAGGQGANYGYTF.

A remark on this clonotype: An end of the junction differs from the germline gene, which may be a read error. This chain uses TRBV4-1 with TRBJ2-1; TRBD1 is a possible D gene (5 bases). The germline gives CDR1 MGHRA, CDR2 YSYEKL. CDR3 length: 12 amino acids. The CDR3 coding sequence is TGCGCCGGCAGCTCAACAGGCAATGAGCAGTTCTTC. It codes for CAGSSTGNEQFF.

This clonotype was found many times. The rearrangement uses TRBV20-1 and TRBJ2-2, with D perhaps TRBD1 (6 bases). Germline CDR1 is DFQATT and CDR2 is SNEGSKA (reference sequence). Trimming took 5 bases from V and 0 from J, leaving 10 bases between them. This CDR3 has 14 residues. For the CDR3, the DNA is TGCAGTGCTGAGCAGGGGACGAACACCGGGGAGCTGTTTTTT. Translating gives CSAEQGTNTGELFF.

This clonotype was recorded many times. This sequence may be a read error, since a much larger clone differs from it by one base. The chain carries TRBV29-1 and TRBJ2-7, with no clear D. Germline CDR1 and CDR2: SQVTM and ANQGSEA. This CDR3 has 12 residues. The germline V and J ends were trimmed by 7 bases and 2 bases, with 12 bases remaining between them. The CDR3: CSAGRIAYEQYF. DNA for the CDR3: TGCAGCGCCGGACGGATCGCCTACGAGCAGTACTTC.

V and J are TRBV5-6 and TRBJ1-1; D gene unclear. The length of the CDR3 is 13 residues. Trimming cost V 1 base and J 1 base, with 5 bases left between them. In germline, CDR1 is SGHDT, CDR2 YYEEEE. The chain's CDR3 is CASSLLANTEAFF. Written as DNA, the CDR3 is TGTGCCAGCAGCTTGCTTGCGAACACTGAAGCTTTCTTT.

This clonotype was seen repeatedly, ten times or more. V usage is TRBV19 and J usage is TRBJ2-1; D gene uncertain. The length of the CDR3 is 15 residues. The germline V gene encodes CDR1 LNHDA and CDR2 SQIVND (reference sequence). Between the trimmed V and J ends, which lost 3 bases and 4 bases, there was a span of 13 bases. This chain's CDR3 is CASSIPRKRYNEQFF. The CDR3 DNA reads as TGTGCCAGTAGTATTCCACGGAAGCGATACAATGAGCAGTTCTTC. Using reference TRBV19 and TRBJ2-1 for the parts outside the CDR3, the full variable domain is DGGITQSPKYLFRKEGQNVTLSCEQNLNHDAMYWYRQDPGQGLRLIYYSQIVNDFQKGDIAEGYSVSREKKESFPLTVTSAQKNPTAFYLCASSIPRKRYNEQFFGPGTRLTVL.

This clonotype has at least ten counts. The chain has TRBV6-6 and TRBJ1-2, with 8 bases lining up with TRBD1. CDR3 size: 13 residues. J lost 6 bases, V lost 7 bases, and 7 bases had no gene match. CDR1 is MNHNY, CDR2 SVGAGI, per germline (reference sequence). The CDR3 nucleotides are TGTGCCAGCACTCGGACAGGGATCGATGGCTACACCTTC. Protein sequence: CASTRTGIDGYTF.

The J gene is TRBJ2-1, the V gene TRBV19; tentative D call: TRBD2 (5 bases). Germline V gene data show CDR1 as LNHDA and CDR2 as SQIVND (reference sequence). This CDR3 spans 14 amino acids. Deletions cut 4 bases from V and 4 bases from J, with 11 bases between. The CDR3 DNA is TGTGCCAGTAGTAGTGCGGGCCCGTACAATGAGCAGTTCTTC. Encoded protein: CASSSAGPYNEQFF.

This clonotype was found many times. This chain uses TRBV7-9 with TRBJ1-5; possible D gene TRBD1, 6 bases. The CDR3 length is 15 residues. The germline V gene has CDR1 SEHNR and CDR2 FQNEAQ (reference sequence). The ends were cut back, 0 bases at V and 6 bases at J, with 12 bases in the middle. CDR3 sequence: CASSLAAGGGQPQHF. In DNA, the CDR3 is TGTGCCAGCAGCTTAGCGGCGGGAGGGGGTCAGCCCCAGCATTTT.

This clonotype turned up a few times. The V call is TRBV29-1, the J call TRBJ1-2, with D possibly TRBD1 on 5 matching bases. Germline values: CDR1 SQVTM, CDR2 ANQGSEA. The CDR3 is 14 residues long. V lost 3 bases and J lost 2, with 13 bases in between. CDR3: CSVEGGGGNYGYTF. The CDR3, as DNA: TGCAGCGTTGAGGGTGGGGGGGGAAACTATGGCTACACCTTC.

This clonotype was observed a handful of times. A much larger clone lies a single base off, so this may be a read error. The DNA for the CDR3 is TGCAGTGCTAGTAAACCGGGACTAGCTTCCAATGAGCAGTTCTTC. Its protein is CSASKPGLASNEQFF. This chain joins TRBV20-1 and TRBJ2-1; 9 nucleotides match TRBD2. Germline trimming cut 3 bases from V and 6 bases from J; bases unmatched to any gene: 9. The CDR3 has 15 residues. Germline assignment: CDR1 DFQATT and CDR2 SNEGSKA (reference sequence).

In its sample, this clonotype was seen many times. This chain connects TRBV30 to TRBJ2-7; 8 bases fit TRBD1. Trimming removed 2 bases from V and 2 bases from J; junction bases left unmatched: 11. CDR1 and CDR2 (germline): GTSNPN, SVGIG (reference sequence). The CDR3 runs to 16 residues. The CDR3, as DNA: TGTGCCTGGAGTTTTCGGACAGGGACAACGACCTACGAGCAGTACTTC. This translates into CAWSFRTGTTTYEQYF.

This clonotype was picked up many times. CDR3 sequence reads: CASSPRDSSYEQYF. The DNA of the CDR3 is TGTGCCAGCTCACCGCGGGACAGCTCCTACGAGCAGTACTTC. The chain is built from TRBV18 and TRBJ2-7, with D perhaps TRBD1 (7 bases). Trimming left V 3 bases short and J 0 bases short, with 9 bases between. Looked up from germline, CDR1 is KGHSH and CDR2 is LQKENI. The CDR3 runs 14 residues.

This clonotype was seen ten or more times. The CDR3 DNA sequence: TGTGCCAGCAGTTCCAGTCGAAAGGGGGGGCGGCCGGGGAGATCGGGGGAGCAGTTCTTC. This codes for CASSSSRKGGRPGRSGEQFF. The chain recombines TRBV28 with TRBJ2-1, with D possibly TRBD2 on 7 matching bases. The CDR3 is 20 amino acids. Per the germline V gene, CDR1 is MDHEN and CDR2 is SYDVKM. Trimming took 4 bases from V and 10 from J, leaving 35 bases between them.

In this sample, this clonotype turned up many times. The J gene is TRBJ1-5, the V gene TRBV6-1; D uncertain. Trimming left V 6 bases short and J 3 bases short, with 12 bases between. The CDR3 spans 14 residues. Germline V gene data show CDR1 as MNHNS and CDR2 as SASEGT. CDR3 sequence (DNA): TGTGCCAGCAGAACGTGGGGTAACAATCAGCCCCAGCATTTT. Amino acids: CASRTWGNNQPQHF.

The chain carries TRBV2 and TRBJ2-3; the D call may be TRBD1 or TRBD2 (6 bases each). The CDR3 is 15 residues long. From germline, CDR1 is SNHLY and CDR2 FYNNEI. Between the trimmed V and J ends, which lost 8 bases and 5 bases, there was a span of 20 bases. The CDR3 region is CASSIPGGRVDTQYF. The DNA of the CDR3 is TGTGCCAGCTCGATCCCCGGGGGCAGGGTAGATACGCAGTATTTT.

A word on this clonotype: The conserved final phenylalanine or tryptophan is absent from the CDR3, which likely points to a read error. No DNA is shown, since the ends of the CDR3 on it are uncertain; the CDR3 is the one TCRdb lists. The genes are TRBV11-2 and TRBJ2-3. CDR1 and CDR2 from the germline V gene are SGHAT and FQNNGV. Inclusive of both ends, the CDR3 amounts to 16 amino acids. The chain's CDR3 is CASSLGRQASTDTQCC.

The chain couples TRBV28 to TRBJ1-6; the D is unclear. Germline values: CDR1 MDHEN, CDR2 SYDVKM. The CDR3 has 14 residues. Deletions cut 7 bases from V and 5 bases from J, with 12 bases between. The CDR3 loop is CASNHAGNNSPLHF. CDR3 sequence (DNA): TGTGCCAGCAATCATGCGGGGAATAATTCACCCCTCCACTTT.

This clonotype showed up many times. This rearrangement joins TRBV30 to TRBJ2-5; no firm D call. The length of the CDR3 is 13 residues. Germline V gives CDR1 GTSNPN, CDR2 SVGIG (reference sequence). V dropped 1 base and J dropped 1 base, with 7 bases sitting between them. CDR3 loop: CAWSALIQETQYF. The CDR3 nucleotides are TGTGCCTGGAGTGCCCTGATCCAAGAGACCCAGTACTTC. Together with reference TRBV30 and TRBJ2-5, the CDR3 gives the full variable domain: SQTIHQWPATLVQPVGSPLSLECTVEGTSNPNLYWYRQAAGRGLQLLFYSVGIGQISSEVPQNLSASRPQDRQFILSSKKLLLSDSGFYLCAWSALIQETQYFGPGTRLLVL.

This clonotype has a handful of counts. This may arise from a read error, as a much more abundant clone is one base away. The CDR3 ends on some other residue instead of the conserved phenylalanine or tryptophan, so this is likely a read error. The genes are TRBV7-6 and TRBJ2-7; possibly TRBD2 for D (5 bases). CDR3 length: 14 amino acids. The ends were cut back, 5 bases at V and 5 bases at J, with 16 bases in the middle. CDR1 is SGHVS and CDR2 is FNYEAQ in the germline V gene. Here the CDR3 DNA reads TGTGCCAGCAGCCCGCGGACCAGCGGAGACGAGCAGTACCTC. It codes for CASSPRTSGDEQYL.

This clonotype was recorded at least ten times. The genes are TRBV19 and TRBJ1-5, with D possibly being TRBD1 (5 bases). Germline-derived CDR1 and CDR2 are LNHDA and SQIVND (reference sequence). The CDR3 spans 14 residues. V dropped 5 bases and J dropped 6 bases, with 14 bases sitting between them. The CDR3 loop is CASSLARASQPQHF. CDR3 in DNA: TGTGCCAGTAGTCTCGCCAGGGCCTCTCAGCCCCAGCATTTT.

V usage is TRBV7-6 and J usage is TRBJ1-6; weak D call: TRBD1 (6 bases). CDR1 and CDR2 from the germline V gene are SGHVS and FNYEAQ. Trimming removed 0 bases from V and 4 bases from J, with 13 bases in between. The CDR3 has 17 residues. CDR3 in amino acids: CASSLAGGSKYNSPLHF. The CDR3 region has the DNA TGTGCCAGCAGCTTAGCAGGGGGGAGCAAGTATAATTCACCCCTCCACTTT.

This clonotype was found many times. The genes are TRBV24-1 and TRBJ2-7; weak D call: TRBD2 (5 bases). The V gene's germline CDR1 is KGHDR and CDR2 SFDVKD. Trimming pared 4 bases from V and 3 bases from J, leaving 9 bases between. The CDR3 has 13 amino acids. The CDR3 region has the DNA TGTGCCACCAGTGAGTCGGGGATCTACGAGCAGTACTTC. Residues: CATSESGIYEQYF.

This clonotype has at least ten counts. The V call is TRBV27, the J call TRBJ1-5; D remains ambiguous. V dropped 4 bases and J dropped 3 bases, with 4 bases sitting between them. From germline, CDR1 is MNHEY and CDR2 SMNVEV (reference sequence). The CDR3 spans 12 residues. CDR3 coding DNA: TGTGCCAGCAGTTACCTCAATCAGCCCCAGCATTTT. This encodes CASSYLNQPQHF.

The V gene is TRBV7-3, the J gene TRBJ2-1; 9 bases line up with TRBD1. After removal of 8 bases from V and 7 bases from J, the junction contained 12 bases not matched to a gene. The germline CDR1 and CDR2 sequences are SGHTA and FQGTGA. The CDR3 is 15 amino acids. The CDR3 DNA sequence: TGTGCCAGCGGCGGAACAGGGGGCTCTTTGAATGAGCAGTTCTTC. Translating gives CASGGTGGSLNEQFF.

This clonotype was detected ten times or more. J is TRBJ2-5 and V is TRBV11-2; possibly TRBD1 or TRBD2 for D (6 bases each). V was clipped by 4 bases and J by 5 bases, with 20 bases between them. The CDR3 has 16 residues. The germline gives CDR1 SGHAT, CDR2 FQNNGV. Here the CDR3 reads CASSSLYPGGRETQYF. The CDR3 DNA is TGTGCCAGCAGCTCCTTATATCCCGGGGGCAGGGAGACCCAGTACTTC.